This T cell receptor (beta chain) derives from a study of T cell responses to AZD1222 COVID-19 vaccine. This clone has only one observation. The germline V gene has CDR1 MNHEY and CDR2 SVGAGI. This CDR3 region has 16 residues. V dropped 4 bases and J dropped 4; count of bases not matched to a gene: 9. Profiling relied on immunoSEQ multiplex PCR, and the TCRdb table lists in-frame clones only, not all of them. The table lists tens of thousands of clones, 80% to 90% of them singletons. The chain links TRBV6-5 to TRBJ1-2, with 10 bases aligning to TRBD1. The sequencing used peripheral blood, collected on day 0 of AZD1222 vaccination. The source is an adult in good health. CDR3 amino acids: CASSLPGQGTGYGYTF. DNA of the CDR3: TGTGCCAGCAGTTTACCGGGACAGGGGACGGGCTATGGCTACACCTTC.